These 16 T cell receptor beta chains came from one sample sequenced in a study of tumor and adjacent non-tumor tissue in lung cancer (dated by TCRdb to 2016 to 2019). Bulk unsorted tissue served as the source for RNA extraction, and RNA quality was assessed using a NanoDrop ND-1000 and an Agilent 2100. The normal lung samples consisted of distant non-tumor tissue collected more than 3 cm from the tumor edge. Libraries were prepared through multiplex PCR. The sequencer was an Illumina HiSeq 2500. TCRbeta libraries were built by three rounds of nested PCR using primers (Table S4), following protocols modified from ARM-PCR. TCRdb redid the processing of the public reads, applying fastp at Q25 and MiXCR, and retained in-frame beta chains. Under each unique CDR3 protein, matching rows form one entry showing the most common genes and DNA. This sample gives approximately 120,000 distinct CDR3 sequences in total; roughly two thirds of them show up just once. The top ten hold roughly 19% of the sample.

Sequencing input: distant non-tumor lung tissue. The receptors come from a man between 60 and 75 years old with non-small cell lung cancer.

As concerns this clonotype: Lacking the conserved final phenylalanine or tryptophan, this CDR3 likely reflects a read error. The chain is built from TRBV11-2 and TRBJ1-2; D remains unclear. The CDR3 spans 14 residues. Per germline, CDR1 SGHAT and CDR2 FQNNGV. The ends were cut back, 5 bases at V and 7 bases at J, with 17 bases in the middle. The CDR3 here is CASSASARVGGYTL. The CDR3 DNA reads TGTGCCAGCAGCGCAAGTGCGAGAGTCGGTGGCTACACCTTA.

V and J are TRBV11-2 and TRBJ1-4, with D unresolved. Germline CDR1 and CDR2: SGHAT and FQNNGV. This CDR3 spans 15 amino acids. Deletions cut 2 bases from V and 0 bases from J, with 7 bases between. CDR3 bases: TGTGCCAGCAGCTTATCTCGAGCAACTAATGAAAAACTGTTTTTT. It codes for CASSLSRATNEKLFF.

In this sample, this clonotype turned up many times. The CDR3 spells CASSLPRTSGRAQEQFF. The DNA of the CDR3 is TGTGCCAGCAGTTTACCGAGGACTAGCGGGAGGGCCCAAGAGCAGTTCTTC. The chain has TRBV12-3 or TRBV12-4 and TRBJ2-1; 15 bases are a match to TRBD2. The CDR3 contains 17 residues. Trimming removed 2 bases from V and 10 bases from J; junction bases left unmatched: 9.

Note on this clonotype: One junction end does not reproduce the germline sequence, and a read error may be involved. V usage is TRBV7-2 and J usage is TRBJ2-1, with D hard to call. In germline, CDR1 is SGHTA, CDR2 FQGNSA. CDR3 length: 15 amino acids. The DNA for the CDR3 is TGTGCCAGGAGCTTAGTCCAGAGGTCCTACAATGAGCAGTTCTTC. Protein product: CARSLVQRSYNEQFF.

A word on this clonotype: An end of the junction differs from the germline gene, which may be a read error. This chain uses TRBV5-6 with TRBJ2-7; D is perhaps TRBD1 or TRBD2 (5 bases each). This CDR3 comprises 16 residues. From germline, CDR1 is SGHDT and CDR2 YYEEEE. The CDR3, as DNA: TGTACCAGCAGCTGGAGCCCAGGGACGGGGACCTACGAGCAATACTTC. Encoded protein: CTSSWSPGTGTYEQYF.

About this clonotype: One base away lies a much larger clone, so this may be a sequencing read error. The chain has TRBV5-4 and TRBJ1-1; D is ambiguous. This CDR3 spans 12 amino acids. Germline V lookup: CDR1 SGHNT, CDR2 YYREEE (reference sequence). CDR3 coding DNA: TGTGCCAGCAGCTTAGAGAACACTGAAGCTTCCTTT. Its translation is CASSLENTEASF.

This clonotype was picked up many times. The chain combines TRBV11-2 with TRBJ2-1; TRBD2 agrees at 7 bases. The CDR3 spans 15 residues. The V gene's germline CDR1 is SGHAT and CDR2 FQNNGV. J gave up 4 bases and V 6 bases, and 9 bases lay outside the gene matches. CDR3 loop: CASSRGGGLYNEQFF. CDR3 in DNA: TGTGCCAGCAGTAGAGGCGGGGGTTTATACAATGAGCAGTTCTTC.

About this clonotype: One end of the junction varies from germline; a read error may be responsible. The chain links TRBV7-8 to TRBJ1-6; D is unclear. The germline gives CDR1 SGHVS, CDR2 FQNEAQ. The CDR3 runs 15 residues. For the CDR3, the DNA is TGTACCAGCAGCGTCGACACCCGGGGTAATTCACCCCTCCACTTT. Protein sequence: CTSSVDTRGNSPLHF.

This clonotype was observed many times. This rearrangement joins TRBV6-2 or TRBV6-3 to TRBJ2-7, with a possible D match to TRBD1 (7 bases). Germline V lookup: CDR1 MNHEY, CDR2 SVGEGT. V lost 10 bases and J lost 0, with 19 bases in between. The CDR3 has 15 residues. CDR3 bases: TGTGCCACGGGGAGGCCCCGGGACAGCTCCTACGAGCAGTACTTC. Amino acids: CATGRPRDSSYEQYF.

In its sample, this clonotype was seen many times. The J gene is TRBJ1-4, the V gene TRBV6-2 or TRBV6-3; 7 positions match TRBD1. V lost 7 bases, J lost 8 bases, and 10 bases stayed unmatched. Germline assignment: CDR1 MNHEY and CDR2 SVGEGT. The CDR3 length is 14 residues. The CDR3 loop is CASTRGTDGEKLFF. CDR3 DNA sequence: TGTGCCAGCACCAGGGGGACAGACGGCGAAAAACTGTTTTTT.

This clonotype was observed a few times. This CDR3 is CASSLSAGTSGCEQYF. The CDR3, as DNA: TGCGCCAGCAGCTTATCAGCCGGGACTAGCGGCTGCGAGCAGTACTTC. V usage is TRBV5-1 and J usage is TRBJ2-7, with TRBD2 matching over 11 bases. This CDR3 comprises 16 residues. V was pared by 2 bases and J by 6 bases, with 10 bases of the junction left unmatched. The germline gives CDR1 SGHRS, CDR2 YFSETQ.

Turning to this clonotype: It may be a read error: a sequence one base away is much more abundant. V gene TRBV5-6 combines with J gene TRBJ2-3, with 7 bases fitting TRBD1. Per germline, CDR1 SGHDT and CDR2 YYEEEE. The CDR3 is 14 amino acids. Losses at the gene ends were 4 bases for V and 6 bases for J; bases not matched to a gene: 8. CDR3: CASSQGQREDTQYF. The CDR3 coding sequence is TGTGCCAGCAGCCAGGGACAGAGGGAGGATACGCAGTATTTT.

A single count supports this clonotype. With a much larger clone just one base away, this may be a read error. This rearrangement joins TRBV20-1 to TRBJ1-2; the D is unclear. The CDR3 is 12 residues long. Germline-derived CDR1 and CDR2 are DFQATT and SNEGSKA (reference sequence). The CDR3 here is CSARGFLYRYTF. The CDR3 DNA reads TGCAGTGCTAGAGGTTTCCTCTATCGCTACACCTTC.

This clonotype has at least ten counts. The CDR3 bases are TGTGCCAGCAGCTTAGTGGGGACAGAAGAGACCCAGTACTTC. Translating it yields CASSLVGTEETQYF. The chain recombines TRBV7-9 with TRBJ2-5, with 7 bases aligning to TRBD1. The junction had 2 bases not matched to a gene; V was cut back by 1 base and J by 3 bases. The CDR3 is 14 residues long. CDR1 and CDR2 (germline): SEHNR, FQNEAQ (reference sequence).

As regards this clonotype: The junction differs from germline at one of its ends, possibly a read error. V and J are TRBV12-3 or TRBV12-4 and TRBJ2-2; D is possibly TRBD2 (6 bases). The CDR3 length is 19 residues. The chain's CDR3 is CASTTPRGYGGENTGELFF. In nucleotides, the CDR3 is TGTGCCAGCACTACACCCCGAGGGTACGGGGGTGAGAACACTGGGGAGCTGTTTTTT.

Concerning this clonotype: An end of the junction does not agree with germline; a read error may underlie this. The chain couples TRBV6-2 or TRBV6-3 to TRBJ2-2; 7 bases are a match to TRBD2. Per germline, CDR1 MNHEY and CDR2 SVGEGT. The length of the CDR3 is 15 residues. This CDR3 is CTSSPLARGSGELFF. In DNA, the CDR3 is TGTACCAGCAGCCCACTAGCGCGAGGCTCCGGGGAGCTGTTTTTT.